This entry lists 27 T cell receptor beta chains sequenced from one sample in a study of neurological immune-mediated disorders. Each CDR3 protein is one row after TCRdb ran MiXCR on the 5' RACE reads. The table includes 65,000 to 90,000 distinct CDR3 sequences, around 10% detected once. Sample: PBMCs. These receptors originate from a middle-aged man in good health.

This clonotype came up a few times. The chain has TRBV11-2 and TRBJ1-1, with 9 bases fitting TRBD1. The germline V gene encodes CDR1 SGHAT and CDR2 FQNNGV. This CDR3 is built from 15 residues. The V segment lost 3 bases and the J segment 1 base; nucleotides outside the gene matches: 3. The CDR3 bases are TGTGCCAGCAGCTTTGGGACAGGGAGGAACACTGAAGCTTTCTTT. It translates to CASSFGTGRNTEAFF.

The sample holds many counts of this clonotype. J is TRBJ2-1 and V is TRBV7-3; 12 bases are shared with TRBD2. The CDR3 contains 22 residues. The V gene's germline CDR1 is SGHTA and CDR2 FQGTGA. J lost 8 bases, V lost 1 base, and 24 bases had no gene match. This CDR3 reads CASSLKAGGLAGGHDRLDEQFF. In DNA, the CDR3 is TGTGCCAGCAGCTTAAAGGCGGGTGGGCTAGCGGGAGGGCACGATAGGCTCGATGAGCAGTTCTTC.

There are many counts of this clonotype. This rearrangement joins TRBV5-1 to TRBJ2-7; the D gene is possibly TRBD2 (5 bases). The germline V and J ends were trimmed by 1 base and 5 bases, with 10 bases remaining between them. CDR3 length: 13 amino acids. The germline V gene has CDR1 SGHRS and CDR2 YFSETQ. This chain's CDR3 is CASSLIEGNEQYF. Written as DNA, the CDR3 is TGCGCCAGCAGCTTGATTGAGGGTAACGAGCAGTACTTC.

This clonotype was recorded at least ten times. The rearrangement uses TRBV20-1 and TRBJ1-1; D is uncertain. The germline CDR1 and CDR2 sequences are DFQATT and SNEGSKA (reference sequence). The CDR3 has 8 amino acids. V shed 6 bases and J shed 8 bases, with 4 bases lying between them. CDR3 loop: CSAPEAFF. CDR3 coding DNA: TGCAGTGCCCCCGAAGCTTTCTTT.

This clonotype has a count of ten or more. The rearrangement links TRBV20-1 to TRBJ1-1; no reliable D call. The germline V and J ends were trimmed by 8 bases and 4 bases, with 17 bases remaining between them. Per the germline V gene, CDR1 is DFQATT and CDR2 is SNEGSKA (reference sequence). The CDR3 length is 13 residues. The chain's CDR3 is CSPTISSPTEAFF. The DNA for the CDR3 is TGCAGTCCGACCATTTCAAGTCCCACTGAAGCTTTCTTT.

The rearrangement joins TRBV18 to TRBJ1-2, with D unresolved. V lost 3 bases to trimming and J lost 0 bases, with 11 bases between them. This CDR3 contains 15 residues. Germline-derived CDR1 and CDR2 are KGHSH and LQKENI. The CDR3 loop reads CASSPELGANYGYTF. The CDR3 bases are TGTGCCAGCTCACCGGAATTGGGAGCTAACTATGGCTACACCTTC.

This clonotype was counted many times. The rearrangement links TRBV5-5 to TRBJ2-7; D ambiguous. The germline V gene has CDR1 SGHKS and CDR2 YYEKEE (reference sequence). V was pared by 4 bases and J by 3 bases, with 14 bases between. This CDR3 region has 14 residues. In DNA form, the CDR3 reads TGTGCCAGCAGCCCCTCCGCAGGTTTCTACGAGCAGTACTTC. Residues: CASSPSAGFYEQYF.

This clonotype has a count of ten or more. The chain employs TRBV24-1 and TRBJ2-1; the match to TRBD1 covers 9 bases. Trimming cost V 3 bases and J 8 bases; bases outside gene matches: 10. CDR3 length equals 16 residues. Germline V CDR1 and CDR2: KGHDR, SFDVKD. The CDR3 spells CATSDKPGQGFHEQFF. The CDR3 region has the DNA TGTGCCACCAGTGATAAACCGGGACAGGGTTTCCATGAGCAGTTCTTC.

Many counts were recorded for this clonotype. The chain couples TRBV5-1 to TRBJ2-7, with a tentative D call TRBD1 (6 bases). V dropped 5 bases and J dropped 2 bases, with 14 bases sitting between them. The germline V gene encodes CDR1 SGHRS and CDR2 YFSETQ. This CDR3 region has 14 residues. The CDR3: CASRQTRDTYEQYF. CDR3 sequence (DNA): TGCGCCAGCAGGCAAACCAGGGACACCTACGAGCAGTACTTC. The entire variable domain, with the rest obtained from reference TRBV5-1 and TRBJ2-7, is as follows: KAGVTQTPRYLIKTRGQQVTLSCSPISGHRSVSWYQQTPGQGLQFLFEYFSETQRNKGNFPGRFSGRQFSNSRSEMNVSTLELGDSALYLCASRQTRDTYEQYFGPGTRLTVT.

This clonotype was recorded many times. The gene calls are TRBV20-1 and TRBJ2-7, with 11 bases lining up with TRBD2. CDR3 size: 14 residues. Germline CDR1 reads DFQATT; CDR2 reads SNEGSKA (reference sequence). The V gene end was trimmed by 5 bases and the J gene end by 6 bases; junction bases not matched to a gene: 9. Written as DNA, the CDR3 is TGCAGTGCTGCCTTAGCGGGAGGGACCGGCGAGCAGTACTTC. Its translation is CSAALAGGTGEQYF.

Many counts were recorded for this clonotype. This chain uses TRBV20-1 with TRBJ2-1; TRBD2 matches at 7 bases. This CDR3 contains 16 residues. Germline V gene sequence: CDR1 DFQATT, CDR2 SNEGSKA (reference sequence). The ends lost 5 bases at V and 1 base at J; junction bases unmatched: 11. CDR3 amino acids: CSAQTGEGQSYNEQFF. DNA of the CDR3: TGCAGTGCTCAGACGGGGGAGGGTCAATCCTACAATGAGCAGTTCTTC.

This clonotype was observed at least ten times. The V gene is TRBV7-3, the J gene TRBJ2-7; D tentatively fits TRBD1 or TRBD2 (5 bases each). Germline V gene sequence: CDR1 SGHTA, CDR2 FQGTGA. This CDR3 is built from 14 residues. Trimming stripped 2 bases from V and 6 bases from J, with 14 bases between. The CDR3, as DNA: TGTGCCAGCAGCTTAGAGGGGAGCCCCCGCGAGCAGTACTTC. It codes for CASSLEGSPREQYF.

Remarks on this clonotype: At one end, the junction sequence differs from germline, possibly due to a read error. The rearrangement links TRBV2 to TRBJ2-1; unclear D gene. Per germline, CDR1 SNHLY and CDR2 FYNNEI. This CDR3 is 16 amino acids long. DNA for the CDR3: TGTGCCAGCTTCTGGTCTTCGCTAACCTCCTACGATGAGCAGTTCTTC. Translation: CASFWSSLTSYDEQFF.

This clonotype was observed at least ten times. The rearrangement joins TRBV5-1 to TRBJ1-1, with 8 nucleotides matching TRBD1. The germline CDR1 and CDR2 sequences are SGHRS and YFSETQ. V dropped 0 bases and J dropped 1; count of bases not matched to a gene: 11. The CDR3 is made up of 18 amino acids. The CDR3 protein is CASSLGWITGTGNTEAFF. CDR3 nucleotide sequence: TGCGCCAGCAGCTTGGGGTGGATTACCGGGACAGGGAACACTGAAGCTTTCTTT.

At least ten counts were recorded for this clonotype. J is TRBJ2-3 and V is TRBV7-9; D not resolved. CDR3 length equals 14 residues. The V end lost 1 base, the J end lost 7 bases, and 12 bases lay between the germline ends. Germline V gene data show CDR1 as SEHNR and CDR2 as FQNEAQ (reference sequence). CDR3 in amino acids: CASSLDVSSNTQYF. The CDR3 DNA reads as TGTGCCAGCAGCTTAGATGTCTCTTCAAATACGCAGTATTTT.

The table lists this clonotype with many counts. V gene TRBV6-5 combines with J gene TRBJ1-1; D is possibly TRBD1 (5 bases). This CDR3 has 14 residues. Germline V gives CDR1 MNHEY, CDR2 SVGAGI. The V gene lost 6 bases and the J gene lost 1 base, with 12 bases spanning the gap. The DNA for the CDR3 is TGTGCCAGCAGGATAAACACAGGGAACACTGAAGCTTTCTTT. Protein: CASRINTGNTEAFF.

This chain links TRBV7-6 with TRBJ2-1; D unclear. V lost 5 bases to trimming and J lost 3 bases, with 11 bases between them. The length of the CDR3 is 14 residues. Per the germline V gene, CDR1 is SGHVS and CDR2 is FNYEAQ. CDR3 loop: CASSPELNYNEQFF. The CDR3 nucleotides are TGTGCCAGCAGCCCGGAGCTTAACTACAATGAGCAGTTCTTC.

To note about this clonotype: Just one base apart from a much larger clone, this may be a read error. The rearrangement links TRBV11-2 to TRBJ2-7; D perhaps matches TRBD1 (6 bases). CDR3 size: 14 residues. Germline CDR1 reads SGHAT; CDR2 reads FQNNGV. Deletions cut 1 base from V and 8 bases from J, with 15 bases between. CDR3 residues: CASSLGAGAHKQYF. The CDR3 DNA sequence: TGTGCCAGCAGCTTAGGGGCAGGGGCCCACAAGCAGTACTTC. Together with reference TRBV11-2 and TRBJ2-7, the CDR3 gives the full variable domain: EAGVAQSPRYKIIEKRQSVAFWCNPISGHATLYWYQQILGQGPKLLIQFQNNGVVDDSQLPKDRFSAERLKGVDSTLKIQPAKLEDSAVYLCASSLGAGAHKQYFGPGTRLTVT.

V and J are TRBV10-3 and TRBJ2-3, with D unclear. The CDR3 sequence is 12 residues long. Germline V lookup: CDR1 ENHRY, CDR2 SYGVKD. Trimming left V 6 bases short and J 11 bases short, with 15 bases between. CDR3 loop: CAISESAFEQYF. The CDR3, as DNA: TGTGCCATCAGCGAAAGCGCCTTCGAGCAGTATTTT.

This clonotype was counted at least ten times. This rearrangement joins TRBV20-1 to TRBJ1-1, with a tentative D call TRBD1 (5 bases). Trimming stripped 5 bases from V and 1 base from J, with 14 bases between. The CDR3 runs 14 residues. CDR1 and CDR2 (germline): DFQATT, SNEGSKA (reference sequence). The CDR3 DNA is TGCAGTGCTCTTCGGGGACCAGGGAACACTGAAGCTTTCTTT. Amino acid sequence: CSALRGPGNTEAFF.

This clonotype was counted at least ten times. The gene calls are TRBV6-5 and TRBJ2-7; 7 nucleotides agree with TRBD2. This CDR3 spans 15 amino acids. The V gene end was trimmed by 8 bases and the J gene end by 2 bases; junction bases not matched to a gene: 12. The germline CDR1 and CDR2 sequences are MNHEY and SVGAGI. CDR3 coding DNA: TGTGCCAGCTCCCTCGGGGCTAGCGGCCCCTACGAGCAGTACTTC. Residues: CASSLGASGPYEQYF.

This clonotype has just a few counts. The chain has TRBV7-2 and TRBJ2-7; 9 bases line up with TRBD2. The CDR3 runs to 13 residues. In germline, CDR1 is SGHTA, CDR2 FQGNSA. J was trimmed by 12 bases and V by 4 bases; bases with no gene match: 10. The CDR3 is CASSSSGVGLGYF. For the CDR3, the DNA is TGTGCCAGCAGCTCTAGCGGGGTAGGCCTTGGGTACTTC.

This clonotype was seen repeatedly, ten times or more. CDR3 residues: CASSPRRGPWPQHF. CDR3 coding DNA: TGTGCCAGCAGCCCGCGGCGAGGGCCATGGCCCCAGCATTTT. V is TRBV6-5 and J is TRBJ1-5; D remains unclear. V lost 6 bases and J 9 bases, leaving 18 bases between the germline ends. There are 14 residues in the CDR3. The germline V gene has CDR1 MNHEY and CDR2 SVGAGI.

This clonotype was observed at least ten times. The chain couples TRBV5-1 to TRBJ2-1, with TRBD1 identical over 10 bases. Germline lookup yields CDR1 SGHRS and CDR2 YFSETQ. CDR3 length: 14 amino acids. Germline trimming cut 3 bases from V and 10 bases from J; bases unmatched to any gene: 7. Written as DNA, the CDR3 is TGCGCCAGCAGCTACCGGGACAGGGGAGACGAGCAGTTCTTC. Protein: CASSYRDRGDEQFF.

This clonotype came up many times. The V gene is TRBV12-3 or TRBV12-4, the J gene TRBJ1-5, with 8 bases identical to TRBD1. This CDR3 contains 16 residues. J was trimmed by 4 bases and V by 4 bases; bases with no gene match: 9. CDR3 region: CASSSSGTGLNQPQHF. The CDR3 nucleotides are TGTGCCAGCAGTTCCTCCGGGACAGGATTGAATCAGCCCCAGCATTTT.

About this clonotype itself: This may come from a read error, since a much larger clone is one base off. The CDR3 here is CSVHLVSSSYEQYF. CDR3 sequence (DNA): TGCAGCGTCCACCTTGTGTCCTCTTCCTACGAGCAGTACTTC. The chain recombines TRBV29-1 with TRBJ2-7, with D uncertain. CDR3 size: 14 residues. CDR1 is SQVTM, CDR2 ANQGSEA, per germline. V was shortened by 6 bases and J by 1 base, with 16 bases between the two germline ends.

This clonotype has a count of ten or more. V usage is TRBV28 and J usage is TRBJ1-2, with TRBD1 as a possible D gene (5 bases). Trimming cost V 10 bases and J 2 bases, with 17 bases left between them. Germline V gives CDR1 MDHEN, CDR2 SYDVKM. The CDR3 covers 14 residues. CDR3 nucleotide sequence: TGTGCCACCCAGGGCAGGGTCGGAAACTATGGCTACACCTTC. Translated, it gives CATQGRVGNYGYTF.